A selection of T cell receptor beta chains follows, all from one sample in a study of T cell responses to AZD1222 COVID-19 vaccine. Sequenced by immunoSEQ multiplex PCR; TCRdb stores in-frame clones only, minus some. This sample has approximately 97,000 clones; 84% occur once, and the top ten carry about 17%. Sequenced here: peripheral blood, sampled on day 0 of AZD1222 vaccination. The receptors were sampled from an adult in good health. Both conserved end residues are trimmed from each CDR3. A D gene is named only where the DNA matches it firmly.

d_call,j_call,v_call,cdr3_aa
.,TRBJ2-1,TRBV7-9,ASSLYVLLPAQEQF
.,TRBJ1-4,TRBV6-6,ASSYEGRENEKLF
.,TRBJ2-2,TRBV2,ASKGEYSGELF
.,TRBJ1-2,TRBV5-1,ASSPGQGIAGGYT
TRBD1,TRBJ1-2,TRBV5-5,ASSVRRDRRSGYT
.,TRBJ1-2,TRBV3-1/TRBV3-2,ASSQVLGGNYGYT
.,TRBJ1-2,TRBV7-2,ASSLEGSSYGYT
.,TRBJ1-5,TRBV7-2,ASSPSVANSNQPQH
.,TRBJ1-1,TRBV19,ASSIVGQLYTEAF
.,TRBJ1-2,TRBV6-2/TRBV6-3,ASSRPRTENYGYT
.,TRBJ1-5,TRBV30,APKGVDNQPQH
.,TRBJ2-2,TRBV18,ASSPAGRDTGELF
.,TRBJ2-1,TRBV5-1,ASSLRSGGSSYNEQF
TRBD2,TRBJ2-7,TRBV6-5,ASMTSGPSYEQY
.,TRBJ2-5,TRBV5-1,ASSLEGGRAGETQY
TRBD1,TRBJ1-6,TRBV6-5,ASNPSGTGDSPLH